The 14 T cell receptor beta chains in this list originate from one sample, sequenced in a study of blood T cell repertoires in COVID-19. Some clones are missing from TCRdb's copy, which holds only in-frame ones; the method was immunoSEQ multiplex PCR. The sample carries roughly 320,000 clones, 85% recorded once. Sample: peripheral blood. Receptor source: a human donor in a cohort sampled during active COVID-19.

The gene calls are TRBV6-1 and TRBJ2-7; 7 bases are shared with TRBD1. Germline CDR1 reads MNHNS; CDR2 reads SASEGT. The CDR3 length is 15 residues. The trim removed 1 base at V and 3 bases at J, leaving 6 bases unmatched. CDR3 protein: CASSEVGDSYYEQYF. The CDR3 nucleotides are TGTGCCAGCAGTGAAGTGGGGGACAGCTACTACGAGCAGTACTTC.

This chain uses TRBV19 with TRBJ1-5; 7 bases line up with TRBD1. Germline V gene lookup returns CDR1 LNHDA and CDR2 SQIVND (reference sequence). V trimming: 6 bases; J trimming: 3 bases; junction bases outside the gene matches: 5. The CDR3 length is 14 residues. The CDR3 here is CASSTRGDNQPQHF. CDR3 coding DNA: TGTGCCAGTAGCACCAGGGGGGACAATCAGCCCCAGCATTTT.

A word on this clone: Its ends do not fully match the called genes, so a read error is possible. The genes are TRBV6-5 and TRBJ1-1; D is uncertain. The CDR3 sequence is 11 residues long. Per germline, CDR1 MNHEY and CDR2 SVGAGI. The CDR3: CTSSPGTEAFF. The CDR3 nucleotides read TGCACCTCATCCCCCGGCACTGAAGCTTTCTTT.

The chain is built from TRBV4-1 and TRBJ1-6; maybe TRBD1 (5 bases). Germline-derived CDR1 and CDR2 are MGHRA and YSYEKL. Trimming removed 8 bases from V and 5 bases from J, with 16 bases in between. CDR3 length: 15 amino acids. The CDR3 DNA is TGCGCCAGCCAAAGAGGTCCAGGGAATAATTCACCCCTCCACTTT. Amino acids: CASQRGPGNNSPLHF.

CDR3 sequence reads: CASSELGQGNYEQYF. The CDR3 DNA is TGCGCCAGCAGTGAGTTGGGCCAGGGAAACTACGAGCAGTACTTC. The chain combines TRBV10-2 with TRBJ2-7, with D perhaps TRBD1 (5 bases). The CDR3 length is 15 residues. Germline CDR1 is WSHSY and CDR2 is SAAADI. V was clipped by 1 base and J by 3 bases, with 13 bases between them.

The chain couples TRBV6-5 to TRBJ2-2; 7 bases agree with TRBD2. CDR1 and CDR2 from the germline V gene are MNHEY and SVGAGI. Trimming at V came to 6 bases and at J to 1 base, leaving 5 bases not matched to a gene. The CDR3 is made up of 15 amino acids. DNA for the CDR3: TGTGCCAGCAGCGGACTAGGATGGAACACCGGGGAGCTGTTTTTT. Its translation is CASSGLGWNTGELFF.

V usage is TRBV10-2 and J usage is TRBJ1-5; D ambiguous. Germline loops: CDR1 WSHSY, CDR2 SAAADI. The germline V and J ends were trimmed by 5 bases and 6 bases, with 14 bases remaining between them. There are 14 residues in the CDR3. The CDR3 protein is CASSKSVTVQPQHF. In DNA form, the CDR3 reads TGCGCCAGCAGTAAATCCGTTACGGTTCAGCCCCAGCATTTT.

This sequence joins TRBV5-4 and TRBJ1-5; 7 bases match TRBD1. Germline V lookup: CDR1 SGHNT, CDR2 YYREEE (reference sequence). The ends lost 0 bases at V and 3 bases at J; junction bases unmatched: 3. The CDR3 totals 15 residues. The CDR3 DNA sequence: TGTGCCAGCAGCTTGGACACAGGGGTCAATCAGCCCCAGCATTTT. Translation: CASSLDTGVNQPQHF.

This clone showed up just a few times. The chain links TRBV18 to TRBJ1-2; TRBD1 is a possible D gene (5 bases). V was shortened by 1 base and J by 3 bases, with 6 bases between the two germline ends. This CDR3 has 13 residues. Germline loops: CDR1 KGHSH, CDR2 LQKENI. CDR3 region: CASSPLRDYGYTF. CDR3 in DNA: TGTGCCAGCTCACCACTCAGGGACTATGGCTACACCTTC.

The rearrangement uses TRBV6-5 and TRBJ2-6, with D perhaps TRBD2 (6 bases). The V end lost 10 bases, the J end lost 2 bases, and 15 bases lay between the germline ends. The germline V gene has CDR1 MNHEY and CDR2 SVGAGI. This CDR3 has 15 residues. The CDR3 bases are TGTGCCACCCGGGACTTCCGTCCTGGGGCCAACGTCCTGACTTTC. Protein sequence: CATRDFRPGANVLTF.

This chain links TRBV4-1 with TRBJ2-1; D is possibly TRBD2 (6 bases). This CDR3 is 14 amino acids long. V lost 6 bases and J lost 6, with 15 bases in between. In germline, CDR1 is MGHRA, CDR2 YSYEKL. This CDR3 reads CASRGEEASNEQFF. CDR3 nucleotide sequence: TGCGCCAGCAGAGGGGAGGAGGCGTCCAATGAGCAGTTCTTC.

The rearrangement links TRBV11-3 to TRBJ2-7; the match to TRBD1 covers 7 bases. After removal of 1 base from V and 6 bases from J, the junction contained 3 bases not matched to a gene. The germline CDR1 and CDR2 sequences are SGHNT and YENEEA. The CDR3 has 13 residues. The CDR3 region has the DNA TGTGCCAGCAGCTTAGGGGCAGGGGGCGAGCAGTACTTC. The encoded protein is CASSLGAGGEQYF.

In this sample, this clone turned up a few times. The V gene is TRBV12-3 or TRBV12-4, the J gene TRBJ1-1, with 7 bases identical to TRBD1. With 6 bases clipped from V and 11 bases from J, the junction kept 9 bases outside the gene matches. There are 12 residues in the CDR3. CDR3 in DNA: TGTGCCAGCAGCCGTGACAGGGTGGGGGCTTTCTTT. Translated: CASSRDRVGAFF.

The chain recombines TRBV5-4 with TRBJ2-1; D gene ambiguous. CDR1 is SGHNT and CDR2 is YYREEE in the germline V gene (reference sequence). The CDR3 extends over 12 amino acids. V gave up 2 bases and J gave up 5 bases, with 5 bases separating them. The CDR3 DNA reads TGTGCCAGCAGCTTCACAAACAATGAGCAGTTCTTC. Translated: CASSFTNNEQFF.